The T cell receptor (beta chain) under discussion was sequenced for a study of blood T cell repertoires in COVID-19. On the study more broadly: Both acute and convalescent COVID-19 samples were obtained from the United States, Italy and Spain. The cDNA or gDNA used as material had been derived from T cells, B-cell-depleted T cells, or PBMCs.

In the authors' methods: Amplifying reference gene primers gave estimates of nucleated cell counts. This table comes from immunoSEQ multiplex PCR, and its TCRdb copy is limited to in-frame clones, with some not included. D and trimming were read from the DNA, whereas the V and J calls and clone size are those reported in that table. The sample records some 120,000 clones, approximately 81% being singletons. This receptor was taken from a woman younger than 45 who had recovered from COVID-19. Sequencing was carried out using peripheral blood.

In nucleotides, the CDR3 is TGTGCCAGTAGTATCGACAGGGGAAGGAATTCACCCCTCCACTTT. It yields the protein CASSIDRGRNSPLHF. The V and J genes are TRBV19 and TRBJ1-6; 8 nucleotides line up with TRBD1. CDR1 LNHDA and CDR2 SQIVND come from the germline V gene (reference sequence). This CDR3 has 15 amino acids. J lost 7 bases, V lost 3 bases, and 5 bases had no gene match.